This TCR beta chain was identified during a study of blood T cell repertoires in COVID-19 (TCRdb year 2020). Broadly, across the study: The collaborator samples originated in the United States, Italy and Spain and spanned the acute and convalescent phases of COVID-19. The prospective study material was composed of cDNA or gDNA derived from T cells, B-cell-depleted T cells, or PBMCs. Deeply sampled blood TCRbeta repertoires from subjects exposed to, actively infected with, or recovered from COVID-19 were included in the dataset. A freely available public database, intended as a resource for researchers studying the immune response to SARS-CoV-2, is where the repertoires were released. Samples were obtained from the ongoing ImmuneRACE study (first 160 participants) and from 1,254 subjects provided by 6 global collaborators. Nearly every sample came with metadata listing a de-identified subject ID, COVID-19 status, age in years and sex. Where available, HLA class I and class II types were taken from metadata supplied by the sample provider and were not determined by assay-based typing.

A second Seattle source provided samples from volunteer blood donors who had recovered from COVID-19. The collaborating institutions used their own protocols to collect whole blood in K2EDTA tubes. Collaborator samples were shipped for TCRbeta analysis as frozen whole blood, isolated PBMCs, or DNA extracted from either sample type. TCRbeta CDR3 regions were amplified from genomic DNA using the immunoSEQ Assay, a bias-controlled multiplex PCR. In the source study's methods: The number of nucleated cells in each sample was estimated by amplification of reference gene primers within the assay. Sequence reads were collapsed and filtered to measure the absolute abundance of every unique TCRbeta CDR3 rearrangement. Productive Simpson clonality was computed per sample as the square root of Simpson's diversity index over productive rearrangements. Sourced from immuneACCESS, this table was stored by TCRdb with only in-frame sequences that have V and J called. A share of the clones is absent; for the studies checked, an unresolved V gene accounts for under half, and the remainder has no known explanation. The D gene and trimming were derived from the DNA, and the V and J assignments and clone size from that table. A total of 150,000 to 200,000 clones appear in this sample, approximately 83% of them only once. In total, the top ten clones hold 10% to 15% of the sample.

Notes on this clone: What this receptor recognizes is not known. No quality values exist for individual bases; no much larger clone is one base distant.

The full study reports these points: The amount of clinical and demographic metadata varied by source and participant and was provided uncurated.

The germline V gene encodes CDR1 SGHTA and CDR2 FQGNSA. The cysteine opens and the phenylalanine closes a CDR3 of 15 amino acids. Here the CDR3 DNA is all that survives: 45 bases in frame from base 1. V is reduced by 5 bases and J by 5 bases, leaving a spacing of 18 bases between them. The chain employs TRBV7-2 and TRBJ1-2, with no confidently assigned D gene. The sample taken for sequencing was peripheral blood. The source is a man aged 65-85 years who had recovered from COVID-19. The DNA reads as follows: TGTGCCAGCAGCCCCCCCACGGGGTATCGGTATGGCTACACCTTC. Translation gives CASSPPTGYRYGYTF.